A single sample gave rise to the 4 T cell receptor beta chains below, sequenced in a study of T cell repertoires in cytomegalovirus infection. MiXCR was run by TCRdb on the reads, yielding one entry per CDR3 protein. The repertoire has about 830,000 distinct CDR3 sequences, approximately 32% of them found once; the top ten carry under 15%. No antigen has been identified for these receptors. The sample in question was cultured CD8+ T cells from PBMCs, obtained from culture after CMV antigen stimulation. All receptors derive from a human donor in good health (CMV status not recorded). Some clones in this sample may be carry-over from other donors' samples.

The chain links TRBV13 to TRBJ2-7; TRBD2 agrees at 15 bases. The V segment lost 5 bases and the J segment 0 bases; nucleotides outside the gene matches: 5. This CDR3 is 17 amino acids long. Per the germline V gene, CDR1 is PRHDT and CDR2 is FYEKMQ (reference sequence). The CDR3 here is CASSAGLAGGYSYEQYF. CDR3 coding DNA: TGTGCCAGCAGCGCGGGACTAGCGGGGGGTTACTCCTACGAGCAGTACTTC. The full variable domain, in which reference TRBV13 and TRBJ2-7 provide the parts outside the CDR3, is AAGVIQSPRHLIKEKRETATLKCYPIPRHDTVYWYQQGPGQDPQFLISFYEKMQSDKGSIPDRFSAQQFSDYHSELNMSSLELGDSALYFCASSAGLAGGYSYEQYFGPGTRLTVT.

In this sample, this clonotype turned up many times. The J gene is TRBJ1-2, the V gene TRBV7-9; 7 nucleotides align to TRBD1. CDR1 is SEHNR and CDR2 is FQNEAQ in the germline V gene (reference sequence). This CDR3 contains 16 residues. Trimming at V came to 5 bases and at J to 1 base, leaving 10 bases not matched to a gene. The CDR3 coding sequence is TGTGCCAGCAGCACCTCCGGGACAGCGGATAACTATGGCTACACCTTC. This sequence encodes CASSTSGTADNYGYTF.

The chain employs TRBV13 and TRBJ2-5; D possibly corresponds to TRBD2 (5 bases). CDR1 and CDR2 from the germline V gene are PRHDT and FYEKMQ (reference sequence). V was cut by 5 bases and J by 5 bases, with 9 bases left in between. The CDR3 totals 12 residues. Here the CDR3 reads CASSLASETQYF. CDR3 nucleotide sequence: TGTGCCAGCAGCCTAGCCTCGGAGACCCAGTACTTC.

A word on this clonotype: A clone one base away is much larger, so this may be a read error. The rearrangement links TRBV5-5 to TRBJ1-5; D gene uncertain. Germline CDR1 SGHKS, CDR2 YYEKEE (reference sequence). The CDR3 runs 14 residues. Between the trimmed V and J ends, which lost 0 bases and 6 bases, there was a span of 10 bases. Written as DNA, the CDR3 is TGTGCCAGCAGCTTGGGTCAGGTGGTTCAGCCCCAGCATTTT. It is translated as CASSLGQVVQPQHF.